These 20 T cell receptor beta chains came from one sample sequenced in a study of human T cells and chemical hapten exposure. Time point reported: patch test 3, about 24 weeks after DPC sensitization. The treatment denotes: therapeutic diphenylcyclopropenone sensitization with weekly scalp DPC. TCRdb re-called the RACE reads with MiXCR, one entry per CDR3 protein. Of 150,000 to 200,000 distinct CDR3 sequences in the sample, approximately 26% were seen once. The input for sequencing was whole blood, taken in connection with sensitization to the hapten diphenylcyclopropenone (DPC). The receptors here all came from a middle-aged woman with alopecia areata. Some clones in this sample may be carry-over from other donors' samples.

The chain recombines TRBV28 with TRBJ2-1; 12 nucleotides line up with TRBD2. V trimming: 11 bases; J trimming: 1 base; junction bases outside the gene matches: 15. Germline CDR1 MDHEN, CDR2 SYDVKM. The CDR3 has 18 residues. The CDR3 loop is CAAGSGLAGGGSYNEQFF. As DNA, the CDR3 is TGTGCCGCCGGCTCTGGGCTAGCGGGAGGGGGGTCCTACAATGAGCAGTTCTTC.

This chain links TRBV6-2 or TRBV6-3 with TRBJ2-5, with 13 bases lining up with TRBD2. Per the germline V gene, CDR1 is MNHEY and CDR2 is SVGEGT. Trimming at V came to 5 bases and at J to 13 bases, leaving 4 bases not matched to a gene. The CDR3 loop spans 12 amino acids. The CDR3 spells CASSGTSGTRYF. CDR3 sequence (DNA): TGTGCCAGCAGTGGGACTAGCGGGACGAGGTACTTC.

The chain employs TRBV20-1 and TRBJ2-6, with D perhaps assigned TRBD1 or TRBD2 (5 bases each). Germline-derived CDR1 and CDR2 are DFQATT and SNEGSKA (reference sequence). Trimming pared 3 bases from V and 0 bases from J, leaving 9 bases between. CDR3 length: 15 amino acids. Here the CDR3 reads CSARGPNSGANVLTF. DNA of the CDR3: TGCAGTGCTAGGGGACCGAACTCTGGGGCCAACGTCCTGACTTTC.

This clonotype has only a few counts. The rearrangement links TRBV7-2 to TRBJ2-1; possible D gene TRBD2, 5 bases. This CDR3 is built from 15 residues. V dropped 4 bases and J dropped 7 bases, with 17 bases sitting between them. In germline, CDR1 is SGHTA, CDR2 FQGNSA. The CDR3 here is CASSSAWGRGNEQFF. The CDR3 region has the DNA TGTGCCAGCAGCTCCGCGTGGGGTCGGGGAAATGAGCAGTTCTTC.

The chain links TRBV28 to TRBJ2-2, with no clear D. This CDR3 spans 15 amino acids. Germline values: CDR1 MDHEN, CDR2 SYDVKM. Trimming took off 1 base at V and 5 bases at J, with 11 bases between the two ends. The CDR3: CASSLSRGSTGELFF. The CDR3 region has the DNA TGTGCCAGCAGTTTATCCCGTGGTTCAACCGGGGAGCTGTTTTTT. The full variable domain, in which reference TRBV28 and TRBJ2-2 provide the parts outside the CDR3, is DVKVTQSSRYLVKRTGEKVFLECVQDMDHENMFWYRQDPGLGLRLIYFSYDVKMKEKGDIPEGYSVSREKKERFSLILESASTNQTSMYLCASSLSRGSTGELFFGEGSRLTVL.

CDR3 sequence: CASSSVGGQGDTQYF. As DNA, the CDR3 is TGCGCCAGCAGCTCCGTTGGCGGCCAGGGGGATACGCAGTATTTT. This sequence joins TRBV5-1 and TRBJ2-3, with D perhaps TRBD1 (6 bases). CDR3 length: 15 amino acids. V lost 3 bases to trimming and J lost 6 bases, with 17 bases between them. Germline CDR1 is SGHRS and CDR2 is YFSETQ.

The chain has TRBV20-1 and TRBJ2-5; perhaps TRBD1 as D (5 bases). Germline V gene sequence: CDR1 DFQATT, CDR2 SNEGSKA (reference sequence). Trimming removed 5 bases at V and 1 base at J, with 11 bases between. The CDR3 totals 13 residues. CDR3 protein: CSAVQALQETQYF. The CDR3, as DNA: TGCAGTGCTGTACAGGCGCTCCAAGAGACCCAGTACTTC.

The rearrangement links TRBV4-1 to TRBJ2-5; D is undetermined. V was clipped by 2 bases and J by 4 bases, with 17 bases between them. The CDR3 loop spans 16 amino acids. Germline values: CDR1 MGHRA, CDR2 YSYEKL. The CDR3 DNA sequence: TGCGCCAGCAGCCAAACGACGTCCGGGTCGGGAGAGACCCAGTACTTC. Its protein product is CASSQTTSGSGETQYF.

This clonotype was found many times. The V and J genes are TRBV7-2 and TRBJ2-7, with D possibly TRBD1 on 6 matching bases. Germline V lookup: CDR1 SGHTA, CDR2 FQGNSA. The CDR3 sequence is 13 residues long. V dropped 1 base and J dropped 2 bases, with 6 bases sitting between them. The CDR3 region is CASSLGGPYEQYF. The CDR3 coding sequence is TGTGCCAGCAGCTTAGGGGGGCCCTACGAGCAGTACTTC.

The chain couples TRBV7-9 to TRBJ1-2; TRBD1 might be the D (5 bases). Germline loops: CDR1 SEHNR, CDR2 FQNEAQ (reference sequence). The length of the CDR3 is 16 residues. V lost 5 bases and J lost 2, with 18 bases in between. The CDR3 protein is CASSLGKGSENYGYTF. In nucleotides, the CDR3 is TGTGCCAGCAGCCTAGGGAAGGGGTCCGAAAACTATGGCTACACCTTC.

V and J are TRBV28 and TRBJ1-2; 8 positions agree with TRBD1. Germline V CDR1 and CDR2: MDHEN, SYDVKM. The CDR3 runs to 14 residues. J gave up 4 bases and V 8 bases, and 9 bases lay outside the gene matches. CDR3 bases: TGTGCCAGCTCTACCTCCGGGACAGGCTATGGCTACACCTTC. It encodes CASSTSGTGYGYTF.

This clonotype was seen a few times. The chain is built from TRBV6-5 and TRBJ2-4; 10 bases agree with TRBD2. Trimming removed 6 bases from V and 16 bases from J; junction bases left unmatched: 9. CDR1 MNHEY and CDR2 SVGAGI come from the germline V gene. This CDR3 has 12 amino acids. The chain's CDR3 is CASSDTSGALYF. The CDR3 nucleotides are TGTGCCAGCAGCGATACTAGCGGGGCTTTATACTTC.

V and J are TRBV20-1 and TRBJ2-3; 10 bases fit TRBD2. The CDR3 has 16 amino acids. The V and J ends lost 3 bases and 3 bases, in that order; junction bases with no gene match: 9. CDR1 is DFQATT and CDR2 is SNEGSKA in the germline V gene (reference sequence). The CDR3 DNA reads as TGCAGTGCTAGGGACATACTAGCGGGGATAACAGATACGCAGTATTTT. This sequence encodes CSARDILAGITDTQYF.

Ten or more counts support this clonotype. One end of the junction fails to match germline, which may point to a read error. The J gene is TRBJ2-2, the V gene TRBV4-3, with 11 bases aligning to TRBD2. The germline gives CDR1 LGHNA, CDR2 YSLEER. CDR3 length equals 19 residues. The CDR3 DNA reads as TGTGCCAGCAGCCAAGATATTGTAGCGGGAGGGCCCAACACCGGGGAGCTGTTTTTT. Its translation is CASSQDIVAGGPNTGELFF.

Written as DNA, the CDR3 is TGTGCCACCAGTGACGCCCCGGGACTAGTTATTTCAGATACGCAGTATTTT. This gives the protein CATSDAPGLVISDTQYF. The V call is TRBV24-1, the J call TRBJ2-3, with TRBD2 matching 8 bases. The CDR3 covers 17 residues. Looked up from germline, CDR1 is KGHDR and CDR2 is SFDVKD. Trimming cost V 4 bases and J 4 bases; bases outside gene matches: 12.

In this sample, this clonotype turned up many times. CDR3 DNA: TGCGCCAGCAGCCCGGGCCACTCTGGGGCCAACGTCCTGACTTTC. Encoded protein: CASSPGHSGANVLTF. V usage is TRBV4-3 and J usage is TRBJ2-6; D is undetermined. The CDR3 is 15 residues long. In germline, CDR1 is LGHNA, CDR2 YSLEER. Trimming removed 4 bases at V and 0 bases at J, with 7 bases between.

This clonotype appeared a single time. The V gene is TRBV6-5, the J gene TRBJ2-5; TRBD2 aligns across 8 bases. The CDR3 covers 14 residues. CDR1 and CDR2 from the germline V gene are MNHEY and SVGAGI. Trimming at V came to 10 bases and at J to 4 bases, leaving 11 bases not matched to a gene. CDR3 amino acids: CATTDSGRGETQYF. The CDR3 nucleotides read TGTGCCACCACCGACAGCGGGAGAGGAGAGACCCAGTACTTC.

The chain couples TRBV11-1 to TRBJ2-3; D is uncertain. Germline V gives CDR1 SGHAT, CDR2 FQDESV (reference sequence). This CDR3 spans 14 amino acids. The V and J ends lost 5 bases and 0 bases respectively, with 9 bases between them. The CDR3 nucleotides read TGTGCCAGCAGCCCACAAGCGAGCACAGATACGCAGTATTTT. This sequence encodes CASSPQASTDTQYF.

The CDR3 bases are TGCAGCGTGACCCCCCGACTAGGCCTGTATGGTGAGCAGTTCTTC. Residues: CSVTPRLGLYGEQFF. This chain links TRBV29-1 with TRBJ2-1; D is perhaps TRBD2 (6 bases). Trimming took off 6 bases at V and 9 bases at J, with 24 bases between the two ends. The germline gives CDR1 SQVTM, CDR2 ANQGSEA. CDR3 length equals 15 residues.

This clonotype appeared a few times. The genes are TRBV10-3 and TRBJ2-7; either TRBD1 or TRBD2 may supply D (5 bases each). Deletions cut 8 bases from V and 2 bases from J, with 16 bases between. From germline, CDR1 is ENHRY and CDR2 SYGVKD. The CDR3 runs to 14 residues. The CDR3 coding sequence is TGTGCCATCTTCCACCCGGGGCCGACCTACGAGCAGTACTTC. Translation gives CAIFHPGPTYEQYF.